The 21 T cell receptor beta chains below were found in one sample sequenced in a study of CD8 T cells in ankylosing spondylitis. One entry per CDR3 protein results from TCRdb running MiXCR on the 5' RACE reads. The table lists under 300,000 distinct CDR3 sequences, over 15% of them singletons, with around 33% in the top ten. Material for sequencing was blood, either unsorted or a sorted T cell fraction (not recorded which). Receptors were obtained from a male donor with ankylosing spondylitis or in good health (not recorded which).

With regard to this clonotype: At one end the junction does not follow the germline gene, possibly because of a read error. The V and J genes are TRBV6-1 and TRBJ2-7, with 8 bases that match TRBD2. There are 16 residues in the CDR3. Germline V gene sequence: CDR1 MNHNS, CDR2 SASEGT. CDR3 residues: CASSGPLSGRSYEQYF. In nucleotides, the CDR3 is TGTGCTAGCAGTGGGCCTTTGAGCGGGAGATCCTACGAGCAGTACTTC.

There are a few counts of this clonotype. CDR3 loop: CASSWGIGELFF. The CDR3 nucleotides read TGTGCCAGCAGCTGGGGTATCGGGGAGCTGTTTTTT. The rearrangement joins TRBV13 to TRBJ2-2; D is unclear. This CDR3 spans 12 amino acids. Trimming cost V 4 bases and J 7 bases, with 7 bases left between them. The V gene's germline CDR1 is PRHDT and CDR2 FYEKMQ (reference sequence).

This clonotype was recorded a few times. J is TRBJ2-1 and V is TRBV27; possibly TRBD2 for D (6 bases). The CDR3 length is 15 residues. V gave up 2 bases and J gave up 5 bases, with 13 bases separating them. Germline V gene data show CDR1 as MNHEY and CDR2 as SMNVEV (reference sequence). CDR3 sequence (DNA): TGTGCCAGCAGTTTAATGGTTAGCGGAAACAATGAGCAGTTCTTC. Residues: CASSLMVSGNNEQFF.

This clonotype was seen more than once but under ten times. The chain uses TRBV7-2 and TRBJ2-7, with D possibly being TRBD1 (6 bases). Germline V gene lookup returns CDR1 SGHTA and CDR2 FQGNSA. CDR3 length: 12 residues. Between the trimmed V and J ends, which lost 10 bases and 2 bases, there was a span of 12 bases. This CDR3 reads CATTAGAYEQYF. CDR3 nucleotide sequence: TGTGCCACCACGGCAGGGGCCTACGAGCAGTACTTC.

The rearrangement links TRBV7-9 to TRBJ2-7; tentatively, D is TRBD2 (6 bases). This CDR3 has 17 amino acids. The germline gives CDR1 SEHNR, CDR2 FQNEAQ (reference sequence). The V gene lost 1 base and the J gene lost 5 bases, with 21 bases spanning the gap. The CDR3 nucleotides are TGTGCCAGCAGCTTAGGCATCCTTACGGGAGTAGGCGACGAGCAGTACTTC. Translation gives CASSLGILTGVGDEQYF.

This clonotype has a count of ten or more. This chain links TRBV7-9 with TRBJ2-5, with D uncertain. The CDR3 spans 12 residues. The V gene lost 1 base and the J gene lost 5 bases, with 5 bases spanning the gap. CDR1 and CDR2 from the germline V gene are SEHNR and FQNEAQ (reference sequence). The CDR3 coding sequence is TGTGCCAGCAGCTTAGTGGGGGAGACCCAGTACTTC. Translation gives CASSLVGETQYF.

In its sample, this clonotype was seen a few times. The chain recombines TRBV6-5 with TRBJ2-7; tentatively, D is TRBD2 (7 bases). CDR1 MNHEY and CDR2 SVGAGI come from the germline V gene. V shed 4 bases and J shed 4 bases, with 14 bases lying between them. The CDR3 length is 14 residues. The CDR3 sequence: CASSLQGGEYEQYF. The CDR3 DNA reads TGTGCCAGCAGTTTACAGGGAGGGGAATACGAGCAGTACTTC.

This clonotype appeared a few times. The chain couples TRBV12-3 or TRBV12-4 to TRBJ2-7, with 10 bases matching TRBD1. V was pared by 6 bases and J by 7 bases, with 9 bases of the junction left unmatched. The CDR3 is 14 amino acids. The CDR3 region is CASRSGTGAGEQYF. The CDR3 bases are TGTGCCAGCAGGTCAGGGACAGGGGCTGGGGAGCAGTACTTC.

This clonotype came up a few times. The J gene is TRBJ2-7, the V gene TRBV7-9; possibly TRBD1 for D (5 bases). The CDR3 covers 12 residues. The germline V gene has CDR1 SEHNR and CDR2 FQNEAQ (reference sequence). The V end lost 0 bases, the J end lost 6 bases, and 6 bases lay between the germline ends. CDR3 protein: CASSLAGAEQYF. The DNA for the CDR3 is TGTGCCAGCAGCTTAGCAGGGGCCGAGCAGTACTTC.

This clonotype was detected many times. The CDR3 loop is CASSRDRGTVEQFF. The CDR3 coding sequence is TGTGCCAGCAGCCGGGACAGGGGTACGGTTGAGCAGTTCTTC. The chain is built from TRBV3-1 and TRBJ2-1, with 10 bases that match TRBD1. V dropped 4 bases and J dropped 9; count of bases not matched to a gene: 6. The germline CDR1 and CDR2 sequences are LGHDT and YNNKEL (reference sequence). This CDR3 has 14 residues.

The chain combines TRBV4-3 with TRBJ2-7; D is ambiguous. The CDR3 length is 14 residues. CDR1 is LGHNA, CDR2 YSLEER, per germline. Trimming took 1 base from V and 3 from J, leaving 10 bases between them. The CDR3 bases are TGCGCCAGCAGCCAAGTGACTCGAAGCTACGAGCAGTACTTC. Translation: CASSQVTRSYEQYF.

This rearrangement joins TRBV5-1 to TRBJ2-2; D may be TRBD2 (5 bases). Trimming cost V 6 bases and J 6 bases, with 12 bases left between them. Germline CDR1 and CDR2: SGHRS and YFSETQ. The CDR3 spans 13 residues. CDR3 region: CASTGVGSGELFF. CDR3 DNA: TGCGCCAGCACCGGGGTAGGGTCCGGGGAGCTGTTTTTT.

Remarks on this clonotype: Being one base from a much bigger clone, this may be a read error. V and J are TRBV3-1 and TRBJ2-1, with TRBD2 as a possible D gene (6 bases). There are 16 residues in the CDR3. The germline CDR1 and CDR2 sequences are LGHDT and YNNKEL (reference sequence). V was pared by 5 bases and J by 3 bases, with 17 bases between. The CDR3 reads CASSKREVGSYNEQFF. CDR3 coding DNA: TGTGCCAGCAGCAAAAGAGAGGTCGGGAGCTACAATGAGCAGTTCTTC.

This clonotype was counted ten times or more. The chain has TRBV29-1 and TRBJ2-7; tentative D call: TRBD1 (6 bases). Germline-derived CDR1 and CDR2 are SQVTM and ANQGSEA. V lost 4 bases, J lost 3 bases, and 7 bases lay in between. The CDR3 is 11 amino acids. The CDR3 DNA is TGCAGCGTTGCCAGGGGCTACGAGCAGTACTTC. The encoded protein is CSVARGYEQYF.

The chain links TRBV4-3 to TRBJ2-7; 9 positions match TRBD1. This CDR3 has 15 amino acids. The J segment lost 6 bases and the V segment lost 1 base, leaving 7 bases of the junction unmatched. Germline CDR1 LGHNA, CDR2 YSLEER. CDR3 protein: CASSQGYGTGSEQYF. As DNA, the CDR3 is TGCGCCAGCAGCCAAGGATATGGGACAGGGTCCGAGCAGTACTTC.

The chain uses TRBV6-1 and TRBJ2-1; 7 nucleotides line up with TRBD1. This CDR3 has 14 residues. The J segment lost 0 bases and the V segment lost 7 bases, leaving 3 bases of the junction unmatched. Germline CDR1 and CDR2: MNHNS and SASEGT. DNA for the CDR3: TGTGCCAGCAACCCAGGGGGCTCCTACAATGAGCAGTTCTTC. This translates into CASNPGGSYNEQFF.

Ten or more counts support this clonotype. The V and J genes are TRBV20-1 and TRBJ2-7; the match to TRBD1 covers 10 bases. The junction had 4 bases not matched to a gene; V was cut back by 6 bases and J by 2 bases. The germline V gene encodes CDR1 DFQATT and CDR2 SNEGSKA (reference sequence). The CDR3 is 13 amino acids. CDR3 protein: CSASGTGAYEQYF. The DNA for the CDR3 is TGCAGTGCATCCGGGACAGGGGCCTACGAGCAGTACTTC.

This clonotype was detected a few times. One junction end does not reproduce the germline sequence, and a read error may be involved. V and J are TRBV29-1 and TRBJ2-1, with D possibly being TRBD1 (5 bases). Germline V lookup: CDR1 SQVTM, CDR2 ANQGSEA. The CDR3 has 12 amino acids. The chain's CDR3 is CSVEDSYNEQFF. The CDR3 DNA sequence: TGCAGCGTGGAAGACAGCTACAATGAGCAGTTCTTC.

In its sample, this clonotype was seen a few times. The gene calls are TRBV14 and TRBJ2-7; D is perhaps TRBD1 or TRBD2 (6 bases each). Germline CDR1 and CDR2: SGHDN and FVKESK. The CDR3 covers 12 residues. Trimming stripped 4 bases from V and 6 bases from J, with 10 bases between. CDR3 sequence: CASSPGGTEQYF. The CDR3 region has the DNA TGTGCCAGCAGCCCCGGGGGCACCGAGCAGTACTTC.

This clonotype was found a few times. This rearrangement joins TRBV29-1 to TRBJ2-5, with a tentative D call TRBD2 (6 bases). This CDR3 has 15 residues. The germline gives CDR1 SQVTM, CDR2 ANQGSEA. Trimming pared 5 bases from V and 5 bases from J, leaving 21 bases between. CDR3 nucleotides: TGCAGCGTTAACGGCGGGGAGGCTACGGGGGAGACCCAGTACTTC. Translated, it gives CSVNGGEATGETQYF.

V and J are TRBV6-1 and TRBJ1-5, with D perhaps TRBD1 (5 bases). V was clipped by 2 bases and J by 2 bases, with 10 bases between them. There are 15 residues in the CDR3. Germline V gene data show CDR1 as MNHNS and CDR2 as SASEGT. The CDR3 bases are TGTGCCAGCAGTGAAAAGGGGACGGGCAATCAGCCCCAGCATTTT. This translates into CASSEKGTGNQPQHF.